These 28 T cell receptor beta chains came from one sample sequenced in a study of shared clonotypes between healthy human individuals. The table came from immunoSEQ multiplex PCR; TCRdb's copy has only in-frame clones and leaves some out. Of hundreds of thousands of clones listed, about 80% were seen once; the top ten hold around 12%. The sequencing input was PBMCs. The receptors were sampled from a middle-aged woman in good health. Some clones in this sample may be carry-over from other donors' samples.

This clone is a singleton in its sample. The rearrangement uses TRBV28 and TRBJ2-5; maybe TRBD1 (6 bases). The J call is in doubt because the DNA end fits TRBJ2-7 better. Germline V gene data show CDR1 as MDHEN and CDR2 as SYDVKM. The CDR3 spans 15 residues. The CDR3 DNA follows: TGTGCCAGCACCGATCAGGACAGATTCTCCTACGAGCAGTACTTC. Its protein product is CASTDQDRFSYEQYF.

The chain is built from TRBV7-8 and TRBJ2-7; D uncertain. Trimming took off 2 bases at V and 3 bases at J, with 8 bases between the two ends. The CDR3 runs 13 residues. Germline V gene lookup returns CDR1 SGHVS and CDR2 FQNEAQ. The CDR3 bases are TGTGCCAGCAGCTTAATACTGAACTACGAGCAGTACTTC. Encoded protein: CASSLILNYEQYF.

The chain employs TRBV5-1 and TRBJ2-2; 11 bases fit TRBD2. The CDR3 totals 16 residues. Germline assignment: CDR1 SGHRS and CDR2 YFSETQ. V was clipped by 1 base and J by 6 bases; unmatched bases: 5. CDR3 bases: TGCGCCAGCAGCTTGCCCGGGACTAGCGGACCCGGGGAGCTGTTTTTT. It yields the protein CASSLPGTSGPGELFF.

The CDR3 DNA is TGTGCCATCAGTGCCAGCGGACAGATGGATACGCAGTATTTT. The encoded protein is CAISASGQMDTQYF. The rearrangement links TRBV10-3 to TRBJ2-3, with TRBD1 as a possible D gene (6 bases). The CDR3 sequence is 14 residues long. V was pared by 4 bases and J by 6 bases, with 14 bases between. Germline CDR1 is ENHRY and CDR2 is SYGVKD.

The chain is built from TRBV7-9 and TRBJ2-7, with 7 bases aligning to TRBD2. The V and J ends lost 1 base and 7 bases, in that order; junction bases with no gene match: 4. CDR1 is SEHNR and CDR2 is FQNEAQ in the germline V gene (reference sequence). The CDR3 contains 13 residues. The CDR3 DNA reads as TGTGCCAGCAGCTTAGAGAGGGGAGGGGAGCAGTACTTC. This sequence encodes CASSLERGGEQYF.

On this clone itself: Other nucleotide sequences from this sample produce the same CDR3. CDR3 coding DNA: TGTGCCAGCAGTTTTGGGGGGAACTATGGCTACACCTTC. It yields the protein CASSFGGNYGYTF. J is TRBJ1-2 and V is TRBV28; D is perhaps TRBD1 (5 bases). With 3 bases removed from V and 2 bases from J, the gap between germline ends came to 7 bases. This CDR3 has 13 residues. Germline CDR1 is MDHEN and CDR2 is SYDVKM.

This chain joins TRBV25-1 and TRBJ2-5; D remains ambiguous. The CDR3 covers 14 residues. The germline gives CDR1 MGHDK, CDR2 SYGVNS. Trimming removed 1 base at V and 2 bases at J, with 8 bases between. The CDR3 nucleotides read TGTGCCAGCAGTGAATTTGGGCAGCAAGAGACCCAGTACTTC. It translates to CASSEFGQQETQYF. Full variable domain (outside the CDR3, taken from reference TRBV25-1 and TRBJ2-5): EADIYQTPRYLVIGTGKKITLECSQTMGHDKMYWYQQDPGMELHLIHYSYGVNSTEKGDLSSESTVSRIRTEHFPLTLESARPSHTSQYLCASSEFGQQETQYFGPGTRLLVL.

This sequence joins TRBV6-5 and TRBJ2-7, with TRBD1 matching 9 bases. Germline V gene sequence: CDR1 MNHEY, CDR2 SVGAGI. J lost 3 bases, V lost 9 bases, and 12 bases had no gene match. This CDR3 is 15 amino acids long. The CDR3 DNA follows: TGTGCCAGAGACTTTACCGGGACAGGGCTCTACGAGCAGTACTTC. Translating gives CARDFTGTGLYEQYF.

This clone occurred many times. This sequence joins TRBV5-4 and TRBJ1-1; D is perhaps TRBD1 (5 bases). The germline V gene encodes CDR1 SGHNT and CDR2 YYREEE (reference sequence). The CDR3 runs to 13 residues. V lost 2 bases to trimming and J lost 5 bases, with 10 bases between them. The CDR3 here is CASSFDRDTEAFF. The CDR3 DNA follows: TGTGCCAGCAGCTTTGACAGAGATACTGAAGCTTTCTTT. The whole variable domain, remainder taken from reference TRBV5-4 and TRBJ1-1, is ETGVTQSPTHLIKTRGQQVTLRCSSQSGHNTVSWYQQALGQGPQFIFQYYREEENGRGNFPPRFSGLQFPNYSSELNVNALELDDSALYLCASSFDRDTEAFFGQGTRLTVV.

This clone was observed a handful of times. The V gene is TRBV18, the J gene TRBJ2-7; TRBD2 might be the D (6 bases). The CDR3 has 17 residues. Trimming stripped 3 bases from V and 3 bases from J, with 21 bases between. Germline V CDR1 and CDR2: KGHSH, LQKENI. The CDR3 bases are TGTGCCAGCTCACCTGTTCTAGCGAAGAAAGGGATCTACGAGCAGTACTTC. It translates to CASSPVLAKKGIYEQYF.

The chain combines TRBV10-3 with TRBJ1-1; D might be TRBD1 (6 bases). The CDR3 totals 15 residues. The germline V and J ends were trimmed by 3 bases and 0 bases, with 11 bases remaining between them. Germline V CDR1 and CDR2: ENHRY, SYGVKD. CDR3 protein: CAISEQGVMNTEAFF. The CDR3 nucleotides are TGTGCCATCAGTGAACAGGGAGTCATGAACACTGAAGCTTTCTTT.

This clone was found once. This sequence joins TRBV9 and TRBJ2-1, with D possibly TRBD1 on 6 matching bases. There are 17 residues in the CDR3. Germline CDR1 and CDR2: SGDLS and YYNGEE. V shed 4 bases and J shed 6 bases, with 23 bases lying between them. The CDR3 loop reads CASSPSRSGHLLNEQFF. The CDR3 DNA reads TGTGCCAGCAGCCCCTCCAGGTCGGGACACTTACTCAATGAGCAGTTCTTC.

This clone was recorded once. The chain employs TRBV2 and TRBJ2-5; TRBD1 matches 11 bases. The ends lost 6 bases at V and 5 bases at J; junction bases unmatched: 8. The CDR3 consists of 15 residues. CDR1 is SNHLY, CDR2 FYNNEI, per germline. The CDR3 region is CASRSDRGRWETQYF. In DNA, the CDR3 is TGTGCCAGCAGGTCGGACAGGGGGCGGTGGGAGACCCAGTACTTC.

The chain employs TRBV20-1 and TRBJ2-7; TRBD2 might be the D (5 bases). The CDR3 is 10 residues long. Germline CDR1 and CDR2: DFQATT and SNEGSKA (reference sequence). The germline V and J ends were trimmed by 7 bases and 4 bases, with 8 bases remaining between them. DNA for the CDR3: TGCAGTGGGGGAGATTACGAGCAGTACTTC. Translated, it gives CSGGDYEQYF.

V is TRBV5-1 and J is TRBJ1-2; D uncertain. The germline gives CDR1 SGHRS, CDR2 YFSETQ. CDR3 length: 13 residues. V was cut by 4 bases and J by 3 bases, with 10 bases left in between. The CDR3 DNA reads as TGCGCCAGCAGCCGGGAGACATACTATGGCTACACCTTC. This encodes CASSRETYYGYTF.

The rearrangement joins TRBV28 to TRBJ1-3; D remains ambiguous. The V gene lost 8 bases and the J gene lost 8 bases, with 13 bases spanning the gap. Germline CDR1 reads MDHEN; CDR2 reads SYDVKM. The CDR3 spans 12 residues. CDR3 in amino acids: CASHLGGDTIYF. The CDR3 nucleotides read TGTGCCAGCCACTTAGGAGGCGACACCATATATTTT.

This clone appeared once. The chain employs TRBV30 and TRBJ2-5, with no clear D. In germline, CDR1 is GTSNPN, CDR2 SVGIG (reference sequence). Trimming took off 2 bases at V and 4 bases at J, with 8 bases between the two ends. This CDR3 has 12 residues. The CDR3 DNA follows: TGTGCCTGGAGTCTGCGACGAGAGACCCAGTACTTC. Translating gives CAWSLRRETQYF.

This clone was seen a single time. The rearrangement joins TRBV2 to TRBJ2-7, with D perhaps assigned TRBD1 or TRBD2 (5 bases each). The CDR3 loop spans 13 amino acids. Germline values: CDR1 SNHLY, CDR2 FYNNEI. V lost 8 bases and J 2 bases, leaving 13 bases between the germline ends. As DNA, the CDR3 is TGTGCCAGCGGCCGGGACGGCACCTACGAGCAGTACTTC. It translates to CASGRDGTYEQYF.

This chain links TRBV28 with TRBJ1-4; tentative D call: TRBD1 (6 bases). The CDR3 has 19 amino acids. Germline lookup yields CDR1 MDHEN and CDR2 SYDVKM. Trimming took off 2 bases at V and 0 bases at J, with 19 bases between the two ends. CDR3 DNA sequence: TGTGCCAGCAGTTTACGCTTGAGTAACAGGGCGGCAACTAATGAAAAACTGTTTTTT. Amino acid sequence: CASSLRLSNRAATNEKLFF.

Remarks on this clone: This sequence may be a read error, since a much larger clone differs from it by one base. The CDR3 loop is CASSEALRALSGGVGCTF. In DNA form, the CDR3 reads TGTGCCAGCAGTGAAGCCCTCAGAGCGCTGTCAGGGGGCGTTGGCTGCACCTTC. This chain joins TRBV6-1 and TRBJ1-2; 8 nucleotides align to TRBD1. The germline CDR1 and CDR2 sequences are MNHNS and SASEGT. This CDR3 is 18 amino acids long.

The V and J genes are TRBV7-8 and TRBJ2-7; possible D gene TRBD2, 5 bases. V was pared by 1 base and J by 3 bases, with 10 bases between. The CDR3 runs to 14 residues. In germline, CDR1 is SGHVS, CDR2 FQNEAQ. CDR3 sequence (DNA): TGTGCCAGCAGCTTAGGGCTAGCTGGCTACGAGCAGTACTTC. Residues: CASSLGLAGYEQYF.

Worth noting for this clone: A single base is all that separates this from a far larger clone, so a read error is likely. The chain joins TRBV28 to TRBJ1-4; the D is unclear. Germline V CDR1 and CDR2: MDHEN, SYDVKM. The CDR3 length is 14 residues. The CDR3 nucleotides read TGTGCCGGCAGTTTCCGAGATCTTAATGAAAAACTGTTTTTT. Translation gives CAGSFRDLNEKLFF.

For this clone: Different DNA sequences within this sample yield the same CDR3. The CDR3 loop reads CASSFRGRGTEAFF. The DNA for the CDR3 is TGTGCCAGCAGCTTTCGGGGTAGGGGCACTGAAGCTTTCTTT. The chain joins TRBV7-9 to TRBJ1-1; D is perhaps TRBD1 (5 bases). Looked up from germline, CDR1 is SEHNR and CDR2 is FQNEAQ (reference sequence). With 3 bases removed from V and 4 bases from J, the gap between germline ends came to 12 bases. The CDR3 totals 14 residues.

As regards this clone: Within the sample, other DNA sequences also encode this same CDR3. CDR3 bases: TGTGCCAGCTCTGACACCCAAGAGACCCAGTACTTC. Translating gives CASSDTQETQYF. This rearrangement joins TRBV18 to TRBJ2-5; D unresolved. This CDR3 comprises 12 residues. With 6 bases removed from V and 1 base from J, the gap between germline ends came to 6 bases. Germline CDR1 reads KGHSH; CDR2 reads LQKENI.

This sequence joins TRBV5-4 and TRBJ2-3; 7 positions match TRBD1. The ends lost 3 bases at V and 2 bases at J; junction bases unmatched: 6. The germline gives CDR1 SGHNT, CDR2 YYREEE (reference sequence). CDR3 length: 15 residues. The CDR3 protein is CASSSRQGYTDTQYF. The CDR3 DNA follows: TGTGCCAGCAGCTCACGACAGGGATACACAGATACGCAGTATTTT.

This chain connects TRBV2 to TRBJ1-5; no definite D call. Trimming took 4 bases from V and 1 from J, leaving 8 bases between them. The CDR3 length is 14 residues. CDR1 and CDR2 from the germline V gene are SNHLY and FYNNEI. CDR3 in DNA: TGTGCCAGCAGTGGATCAGGAAGCAATCAGCCCCAGCATTTT. Protein: CASSGSGSNQPQHF.

The V call is TRBV7-9, the J call TRBJ2-3; D gene uncertain. Germline CDR1 SEHNR, CDR2 FQNEAQ (reference sequence). V was trimmed by 5 bases and J by 1 base, leaving 4 bases between them. This CDR3 region has 12 residues. CDR3 sequence: CASSPGTDTQYF. CDR3 nucleotide sequence: TGTGCCAGCAGCCCCGGCACAGATACGCAGTATTTT.

Turning to this clone: This may be a read error, as it is one base from a much larger clone. This chain uses TRBV5-4 with TRBJ2-5; no firm D call. The germline gives CDR1 SGHNT, CDR2 YYREEE (reference sequence). The CDR3 length is 12 residues. V lost 1 base, J lost 2 bases, and 3 bases lay in between. CDR3 in amino acids: CASSLPQETQYF. The CDR3, as DNA: TGTGCCAGCAGCTTGCCACAAGAGACCCAGTACTTC. Full variable domain (rest looked up from reference TRBV5-4 and TRBJ2-5): ETGVTQSPTHLIKTRGQQVTLRCSSQSGHNTVSWYQQALGQGPQFIFQYYREEENGRGNFPPRFSGLQFPNYSSELNVNALELDDSALYLCASSLPQETQYFGPGTRLLVL.